The present T cell receptor (beta chain) was sequenced within a study of cytomegalovirus exposure and HLA in healthy donors. Overall study results and limits: Listed as cytomegalovirus-associated were 170 or so TCR beta chains. Donor immune exposure was known only as CMV serostatus. Most observed TCR sequences were rare, whereas some public TCRs were detected in many donors.

Primers: 60 Vbeta forward and 13 Jbeta reverse. Sequencing was performed with immunoSEQ multiplex PCR; in TCRdb, only in-frame clones are kept and a portion is missing. The table lists approximately 79,000 clones, about three quarters of them singletons. Comment on this clone: Its antigen is still unknown.

This TCR was sampled from a boy younger than 18 in good health and CMV-seronegative. The sample comprised PBMCs.

The chain's CDR3 is CATSMSHTDTQYF. CDR3 DNA sequence: TGTGCCACCAGCATGAGTCACACAGATACGCAGTATTTT. This rearrangement joins TRBV15 to TRBJ2-3; no reliable D call. Trimming stripped 4 bases from V and 2 bases from J, with 7 bases between. CDR3 length: 13 amino acids. CDR1 LNHNV and CDR2 YYDKDF come from the germline V gene (reference sequence).